This T cell receptor (beta chain) appears in the sequencing data of a study of Ad26.COV2.S vaccination and SARS-CoV-2 variants (dated by TCRdb to 2020 to 2023). About the study as a whole: Vaccine-arm donors were drawn from COV1001, a multicentre, randomized, double-blind, placebo-controlled phase I-IIa trial of Ad26.COV2.S in healthy adults. Participants in the trial were split at random into five groups of five each, receiving low-dose or high-dose Ad26.COV2.S once or twice, or else placebo on both occasions. Blinding of investigators to trial group allocation was maintained during experiments and outcome assessment. A total of 32 samples were included in the TCR-sequenced set, comprising roughly 19 Ad26.COV2.S vaccine recipients, 5 placebo recipients and 8 SARS-CoV-2 convalescent individuals. The specificity and breadth of SARS-CoV-2-reactive T cell receptors after Ad26.COV2.S vaccination were assessed by TCRbeta repertoire sequencing. Dosing of Ad26.COV2.S was intramuscular, at either 5x10^10 or 1x10^11 viral particles, delivered as one shot or as two shots spaced 56 days apart.

The label giving this sample's treatment or condition can be read as: about 20 received Ad26.COV2.S at low or high dose, single or two shots; about 5 received placebo; per-sample allocation not given. For vaccine and placebo recipients, the sequenced repertoires came from samples collected on day 63 after the first injection. Between 29 July and 7 August 2020, Cohort 1b enrolled 25 adults aged 18-55 years at one site in Boston, USA. Ad26.COV2.S consisted of a replication-incompetent adenovirus type 26 vector by which a prefusion-stabilized SARS-CoV-2 spike protein from the original Wuhan strain was expressed. The CDR3 starts with the cysteine, ends with the phenylalanine, and has 17 residues. The sequence is cut down to CDR3 DNA, 51 bases in frame from base 1. Study-wide conclusions, independent of this receptor: After vaccination, substantial breadth of spike-specific CD8+ and CD4+ T cell responses was reported. It was noted by the authors that total T cell responses may have been underestimated by the TCR breadth and depth analyses. Vaccine and placebo recipients had similar non-spike TCR breadth, a finding consistent with the vaccine containing only spike. The study was not powered to compare responses between vaccine doses or regimens. Compared with placebo recipients, Ad26.COV2.S recipients showed higher spike-specific TCR breadth (P = 0.0014).

A remark on this clone: The clone's antigen remains unknown. No base-level quality is on record; no much larger clone is a single base apart.

TCRbeta CDR3 regions were sequenced with the immunoSEQ Assay. After extraction, genomic DNA underwent amplification by bias-controlled multiplex PCR, followed by high-throughput sequencing. On the study's bioinformatics: Collapsing and filtering of sequences were performed to quantify the absolute abundance of each unique TCRbeta CDR3 region. T cell fraction was estimated by normalizing TCRbeta template counts to usable DNA, with usable DNA measured through amplification of reference genes found in all nucleated cells. Repertoire TCRs were annotated as SARS-CoV-2-specific by exact matching of V gene, CDR3 amino acid sequence and J gene to a known reactive TCR set. The reference SARS-CoV-2 TCR set came from MIRA and was filtered for enrichment in COVID-19-positive ImmuneCODE repertoires, removing public or cross-reactive TCRs. Drawing on the MIRA antigens, annotated TCRs were analysed further at the level of specific ORF or position within ORF. Breadth was defined as annotated unique rearrangements over total unique productive rearrangements; depth was the summed frequency of those rearrangements. Group comparisons of TCR breadth used two-sided Wilcoxon rank-sum tests. The immuneACCESS repertoire file appears here via TCRdb, limited to in-frame rearrangements. These files lack a portion of the clones; in checked studies, under half of the deficit traces to unresolved V genes, and the cause of the others is not known. V, J and clone size derive from that table, while D and trimming were established from the DNA sequence. This sample is represented by hundreds of thousands of clones; around 93% of them were singletons. More than 1.5% of the sample is held by the ten biggest clonotypes.

The origin of this receptor is a person aged 18-65 years who received the Ad26.COV2.S COVID-19 vaccine or a placebo. This sequence uses TRBV1 and TRBJ1-1; the table's D call of TRBD1 was not tested on the DNA. TRBV1 constitutes a pseudogene. This specimen was peripheral blood, taken in a trial of Ad26.COV2.S vaccine versus placebo. The CDR3 in this case is CTSSYYHRTEYFTEAFF. The sequence in DNA is TGCACCAGCAGCTACTACCATCGGACAGAGTACTTCACTGAAGCTTTCTTT.